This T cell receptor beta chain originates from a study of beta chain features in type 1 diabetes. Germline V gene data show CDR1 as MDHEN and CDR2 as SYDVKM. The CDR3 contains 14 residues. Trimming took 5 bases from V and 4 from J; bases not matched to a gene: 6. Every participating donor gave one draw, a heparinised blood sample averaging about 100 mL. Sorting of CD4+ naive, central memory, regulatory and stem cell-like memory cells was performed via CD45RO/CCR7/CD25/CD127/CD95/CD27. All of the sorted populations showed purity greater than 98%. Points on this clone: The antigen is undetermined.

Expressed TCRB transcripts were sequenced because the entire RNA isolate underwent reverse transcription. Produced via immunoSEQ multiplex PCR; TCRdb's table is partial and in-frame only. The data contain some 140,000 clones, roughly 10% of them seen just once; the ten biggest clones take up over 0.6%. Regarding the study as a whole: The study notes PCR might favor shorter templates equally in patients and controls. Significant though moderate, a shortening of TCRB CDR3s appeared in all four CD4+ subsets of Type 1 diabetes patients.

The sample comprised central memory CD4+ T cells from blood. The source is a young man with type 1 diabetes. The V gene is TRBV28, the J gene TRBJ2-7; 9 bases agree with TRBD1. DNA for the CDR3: TGTGCCAGCAGTCCCGGGACAGGGTGGTACGAGCAGTACTTC. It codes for CASSPGTGWYEQYF.